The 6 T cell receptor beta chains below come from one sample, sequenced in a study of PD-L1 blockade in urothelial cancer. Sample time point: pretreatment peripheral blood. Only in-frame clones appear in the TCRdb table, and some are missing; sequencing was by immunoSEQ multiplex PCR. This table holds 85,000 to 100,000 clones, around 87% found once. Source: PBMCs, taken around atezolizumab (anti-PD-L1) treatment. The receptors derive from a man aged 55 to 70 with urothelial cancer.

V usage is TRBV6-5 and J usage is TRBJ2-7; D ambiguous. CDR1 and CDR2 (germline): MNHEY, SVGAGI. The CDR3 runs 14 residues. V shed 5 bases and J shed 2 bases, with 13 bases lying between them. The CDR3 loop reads CASSHPGTAYEQYF. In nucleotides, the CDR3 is TGTGCCAGCAGTCACCCAGGAACAGCCTACGAGCAGTACTTC.

The CDR3 bases are TGTGCCATCAGTCGGGGTTCTGGGGACTATGGCTACACCTTC. Translating it yields CAISRGSGDYGYTF. The chain is built from TRBV10-3 and TRBJ1-2; no reliable D call. Germline V lookup: CDR1 ENHRY, CDR2 SYGVKD. The germline V and J ends were trimmed by 5 bases and 3 bases, with 13 bases remaining between them. The CDR3 has 14 amino acids.

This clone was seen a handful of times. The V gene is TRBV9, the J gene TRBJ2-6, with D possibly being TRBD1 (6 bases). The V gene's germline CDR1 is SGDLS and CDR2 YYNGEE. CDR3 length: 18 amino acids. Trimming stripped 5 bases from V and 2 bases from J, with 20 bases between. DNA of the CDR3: TGTGCCAGCAGTAACTGGGCAGGGGTCTCCCCTGGGGCCAACGTCCTGACTTTC. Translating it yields CASSNWAGVSPGANVLTF.

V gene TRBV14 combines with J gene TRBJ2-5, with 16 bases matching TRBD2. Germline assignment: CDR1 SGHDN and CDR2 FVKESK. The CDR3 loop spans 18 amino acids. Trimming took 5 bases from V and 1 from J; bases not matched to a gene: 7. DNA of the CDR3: TGTGCCAGCAGCAAAGGGACTAGCGGGGGGGCCCTCCAAGAGACCCAGTACTTC. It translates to CASSKGTSGGALQETQYF.

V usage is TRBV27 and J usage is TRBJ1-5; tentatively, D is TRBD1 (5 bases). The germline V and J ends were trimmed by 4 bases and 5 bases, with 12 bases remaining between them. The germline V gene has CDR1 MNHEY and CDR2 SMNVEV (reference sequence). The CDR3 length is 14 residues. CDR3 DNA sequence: TGTGCCAGCAGTTGGGGGGTAGTAGATCAGCCCCAGCATTTT. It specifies CASSWGVVDQPQHF.

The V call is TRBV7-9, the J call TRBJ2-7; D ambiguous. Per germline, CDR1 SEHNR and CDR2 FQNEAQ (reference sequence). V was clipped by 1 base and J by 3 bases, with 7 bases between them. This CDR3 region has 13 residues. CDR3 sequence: CASSLGGNYEQYF. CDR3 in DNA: TGTGCCAGCAGCTTAGGCGGAAACTACGAGCAGTACTTC.